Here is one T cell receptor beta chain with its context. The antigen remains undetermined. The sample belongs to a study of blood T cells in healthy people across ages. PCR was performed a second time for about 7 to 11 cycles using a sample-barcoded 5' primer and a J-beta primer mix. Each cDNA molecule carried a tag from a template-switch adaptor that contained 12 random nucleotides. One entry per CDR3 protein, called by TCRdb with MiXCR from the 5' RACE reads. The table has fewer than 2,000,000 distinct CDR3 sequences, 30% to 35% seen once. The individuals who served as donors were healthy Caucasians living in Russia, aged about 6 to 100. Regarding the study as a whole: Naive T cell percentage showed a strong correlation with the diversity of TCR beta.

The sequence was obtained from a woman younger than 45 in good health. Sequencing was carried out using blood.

The CDR3 is CASSLERGAPDTQYF. The CDR3 DNA follows: TGCGCCAGCAGCCTCGAGCGGGGGGCGCCAGATACGCAGTATTTT. The V gene is TRBV5-1, the J gene TRBJ2-3, with 9 bases lining up with TRBD2. The germline V gene encodes CDR1 SGHRS and CDR2 YFSETQ. Trimming cost V 4 bases and J 4 bases; bases outside gene matches: 7. The CDR3 runs to 15 residues.